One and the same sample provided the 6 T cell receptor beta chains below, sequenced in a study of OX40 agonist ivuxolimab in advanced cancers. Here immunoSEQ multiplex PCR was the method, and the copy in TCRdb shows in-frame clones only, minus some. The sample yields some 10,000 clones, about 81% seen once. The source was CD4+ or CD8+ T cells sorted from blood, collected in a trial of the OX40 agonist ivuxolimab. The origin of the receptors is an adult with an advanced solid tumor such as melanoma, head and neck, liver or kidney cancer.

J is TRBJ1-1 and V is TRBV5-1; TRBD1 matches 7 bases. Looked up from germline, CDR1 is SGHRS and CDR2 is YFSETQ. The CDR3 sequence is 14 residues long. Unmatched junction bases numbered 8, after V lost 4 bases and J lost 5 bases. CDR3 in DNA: TGCGCCAGCAGCGTTGGGACAGCTCGGACTGAAGCTTTCTTT. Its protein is CASSVGTARTEAFF.

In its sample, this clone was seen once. DNA of the CDR3: TGTGCCAGCACCCCGGGGGGGCTAGCGGGAGCCGCCTACAATGAGCAGTTCTTC. Amino acid sequence: CASTPGGLAGAAYNEQFF. The chain recombines TRBV7-9 with TRBJ2-1; TRBD2 matches 10 bases. The CDR3 sequence is 18 residues long. Trimming took 7 bases from V and 2 from J; bases not matched to a gene: 14. CDR1 is SEHNR and CDR2 is FQNEAQ in the germline V gene (reference sequence).

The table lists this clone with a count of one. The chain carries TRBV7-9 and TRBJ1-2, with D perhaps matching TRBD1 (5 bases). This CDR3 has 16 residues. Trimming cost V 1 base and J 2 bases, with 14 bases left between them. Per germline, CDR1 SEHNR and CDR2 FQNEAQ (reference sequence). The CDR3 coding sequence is TGTGCCAGCAGCTTAGGGGGGTTTGAGCCGAACTATGGCTACACCTTC. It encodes CASSLGGFEPNYGYTF.

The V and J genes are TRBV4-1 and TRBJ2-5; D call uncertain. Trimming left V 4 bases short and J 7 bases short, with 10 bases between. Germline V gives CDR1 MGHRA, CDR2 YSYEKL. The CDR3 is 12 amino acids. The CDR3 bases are TGCGCCAGCAGCCTCCCCCACGGGACCCAGTACTTC. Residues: CASSLPHGTQYF.

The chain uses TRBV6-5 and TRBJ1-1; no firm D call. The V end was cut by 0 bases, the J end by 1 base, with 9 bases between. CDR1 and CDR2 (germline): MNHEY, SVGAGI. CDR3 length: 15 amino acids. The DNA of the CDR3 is TGTGCCAGCAGTTACTCTGGGGTCAGGAACACTGAAGCTTTCTTT. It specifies CASSYSGVRNTEAFF.

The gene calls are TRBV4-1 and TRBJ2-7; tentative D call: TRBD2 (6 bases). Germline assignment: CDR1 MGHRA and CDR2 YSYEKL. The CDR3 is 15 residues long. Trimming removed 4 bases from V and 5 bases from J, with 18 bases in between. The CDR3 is CASSRDAGYVDEQYF. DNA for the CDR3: TGCGCCAGCAGCCGAGACGCGGGATACGTCGACGAGCAGTACTTC.